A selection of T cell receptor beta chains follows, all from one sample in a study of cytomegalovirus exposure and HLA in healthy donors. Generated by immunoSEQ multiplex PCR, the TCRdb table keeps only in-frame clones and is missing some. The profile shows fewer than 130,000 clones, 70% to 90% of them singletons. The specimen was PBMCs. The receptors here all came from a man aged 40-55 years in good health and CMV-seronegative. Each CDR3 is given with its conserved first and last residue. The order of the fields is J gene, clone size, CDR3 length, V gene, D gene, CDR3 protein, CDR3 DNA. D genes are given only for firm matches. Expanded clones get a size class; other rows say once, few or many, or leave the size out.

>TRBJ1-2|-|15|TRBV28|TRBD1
CASSFSTGVFVGYTF
TGTGCCAGCAGTTTTTCGACAGGGGTCTTCGTTGGCTACACCTTC
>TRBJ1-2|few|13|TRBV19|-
CASRRLGGYGYTF
TGTGCCAGTAGGAGACTGGGAGGTTATGGCTACACCTTC
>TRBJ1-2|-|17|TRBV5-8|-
CASSPVPGSFSLYGYTF
TGTGCCAGCAGCCCGGTCCCGGGGTCCTTCAGTCTGTATGGCTACACCTTC
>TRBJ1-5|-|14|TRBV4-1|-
CASSQDRRNQPQHF
TGCGCCAGCAGCCAAGATAGAAGAAATCAGCCCCAGCATTTT
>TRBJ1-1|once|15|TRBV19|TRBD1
CASSIAPGTGPEAFF
TGTGCCAGTAGTATAGCCCCCGGGACAGGGCCTGAAGCTTTCTTT
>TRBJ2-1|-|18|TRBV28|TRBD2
CASSKTSGGLSSYNEQFF
TGTGCCAGCAGCAAGACTAGCGGGGGCCTCAGCTCCTACAATGAGCAGTTCTTC
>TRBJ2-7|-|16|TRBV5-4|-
CASSLGSPLASYEQYF
TGTGCCAGCAGCTTAGGGAGCCCCTTAGCTTCCTACGAGCAGTACTTC
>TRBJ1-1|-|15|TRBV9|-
CASSPQGRMNTEAFF
TGTGCCAGCAGCCCCCAGGGGCGAATGAACACTGAAGCTTTCTTT
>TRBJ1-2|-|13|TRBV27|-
CASSLNRDYGYTF
TGTGCCAGCAGTTTAAACAGGGACTATGGCTACACCTTC
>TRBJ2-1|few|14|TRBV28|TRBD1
CASTRDRVDDEQFF
TGTGCCAGCACCAGGGACAGGGTAGACGATGAGCAGTTCTTC
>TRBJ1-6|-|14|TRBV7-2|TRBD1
CASSVGQLNSPLHF
TGTGCCAGCAGCGTGGGACAGCTTAATTCACCCCTCCACTTT